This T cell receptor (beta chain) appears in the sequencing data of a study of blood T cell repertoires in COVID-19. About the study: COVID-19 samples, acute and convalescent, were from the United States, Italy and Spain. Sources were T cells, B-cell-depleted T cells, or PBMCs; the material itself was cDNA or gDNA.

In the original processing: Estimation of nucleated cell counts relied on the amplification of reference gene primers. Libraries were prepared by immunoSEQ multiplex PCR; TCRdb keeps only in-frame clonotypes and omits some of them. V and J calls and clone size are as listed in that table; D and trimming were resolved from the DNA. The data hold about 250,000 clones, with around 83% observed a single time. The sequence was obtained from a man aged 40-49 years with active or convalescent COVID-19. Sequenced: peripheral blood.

This chain's CDR3 is CASSLAVGGQGSTDTQYF. DNA of the CDR3: TGTGCCAGCAGCTTAGCCGTGGGGGGGCAAGGGAGCACAGATACGCAGTATTTT. The rearrangement links TRBV7-2 to TRBJ2-3; D is perhaps TRBD2 (7 bases). Trimming took 0 bases from V and 0 from J, leaving 16 bases between them. The CDR3 is made up of 18 amino acids. The germline V gene has CDR1 SGHTA and CDR2 FQGNSA.